A selection of T cell receptor beta chains follows, all from one sample in a study of response to subunit inactivated influenza vaccine. TCRdb re-derived calls from the RT-PCR reads in MiXCR, one entry per CDR3 protein. The sample carries hundreds of thousands of distinct CDR3 sequences, 12% recorded once. Sequences were derived from PBMCs from blood, sampled on the day of vaccination. The receptors shown here come from a man aged 50 to 59 who received an inactivated influenza vaccine. The CDR3 runs from the conserved cysteine through the conserved F or W. A D gene is named only where the DNA matches it firmly. Not all rows give a size; the values are once, few, many and, for expanded clones, a class.

cdr3_nt cdr3_aa clone_size j_call d_call v_call
TGTGCCGTAGGACGGTTGGGCACTGAAGCTTTCTTT CAVGRLGTEAFF many TRBJ1-1 - TRBV12-3/TRBV12-4
TGTGCCAGCAGCGACTCCCCCAAGCCCCAAGAGACCCAGTACTTC CASSDSPKPQETQYF few TRBJ2-5 - TRBV9
TGTGCCAGCAGCTTAGGGGGACGTAACGAGCAGTACTTC CASSLGGRNEQYF few TRBJ2-7 - TRBV7-2
TGTGCCAGCAGATCCGGACTGCTGAACACTGAAGCTTTCTTT CASRSGLLNTEAFF - TRBJ1-1 - TRBV6-2/TRBV6-3
TGCAGCGTTGCCTCCGGGCCCGGGAATTACGAGCAGTACTTC CSVASGPGNYEQYF - TRBJ2-7 - TRBV29-1
TGTGCCAGCAGTTCGGGACAGTTCAGTTCCAATGAGCAGTTCTTC CASSSGQFSSNEQFF - TRBJ2-1 TRBD1 TRBV12-3/TRBV12-4
TGTGCCAGCAGCCAATCAGTTCCGGGACTGTACTTC CASSQSVPGLYF few TRBJ2-7 - TRBV3-1
TGTGCCAGCAGCTTTCCGGGTACTGGAAACACCATATATTTT CASSFPGTGNTIYF many TRBJ1-3 - TRBV5-6
TGCAGCGTTGCCCTAGATTTCTCCTACGAGCAGTACTTC CSVALDFSYEQYF many TRBJ2-7 - TRBV29-1
TGTGCCAGCAGTCCCTTGGGCAGGGGGTTAACCTACGAGCAGTACTTC CASSPLGRGLTYEQYF - TRBJ2-7 TRBD1 TRBV6-1